These T cell receptor beta chains were read from a single sample in a study of cytomegalovirus exposure and HLA in healthy donors. Generated by immunoSEQ multiplex PCR, the TCRdb table keeps only in-frame clones and is missing some. The data show 150,000 to 200,000 clones, with 80% seen just once and approximately 15% held by the top ten. Specimen: PBMCs. The receptors were gathered from a middle-aged woman in good health and CMV-seronegative. The CDR3 runs from the conserved cysteine through the conserved F or W. A D gene is named only where the DNA matches it firmly. Clone size appears in some rows only: once, few, many, or a class for an expanded clone.

J gene: TRBJ2-1; V gene: TRBV11-3; clone size: .; D gene: TRBD2; CDR3 DNA: TGTGCCAGCAGCTCCGGGGGGGCCTGGAATGAGCAGTTCTTC; CDR3 protein: CASSSGGAWNEQFF
J gene: TRBJ1-3; V gene: TRBV11-2; clone size: .; D gene: TRBD1; CDR3 DNA: TGTGCCAGCAGCCGGACAGGGTCCCTCTCTGGAAACACCATATATTTT; CDR3 protein: CASSRTGSLSGNTIYF
J gene: TRBJ1-2; V gene: TRBV28; clone size: .; D gene: TRBD1; CDR3 DNA: TGTGCCAGCAGGAGGGGGCGAGGATGGGGCTACACCTTT; CDR3 protein: CASRRGRGWGYTF
J gene: TRBJ2-7; V gene: TRBV5-1; clone size: .; D gene: TRBD1; CDR3 DNA: TGCGCCAGCAGCCCACAGGGAAGGGGGCCAGACGAGCAGTACTTC; CDR3 protein: CASSPQGRGPDEQYF
J gene: TRBJ2-5; V gene: TRBV28; clone size: .; D gene: TRBD1; CDR3 DNA: TGTGCCAGCAGTTTGGGTCGGGACAGGATCCAAGAGACCCAGTACTTC; CDR3 protein: CASSLGRDRIQETQYF
J gene: TRBJ2-7; V gene: TRBV5-5; clone size: .; D gene: .; CDR3 DNA: TGTGCCAGCAGCTTGAGTGCGACAGGTCCCTACGAGCAGTACTTC; CDR3 protein: CASSLSATGPYEQYF
J gene: TRBJ2-4; V gene: TRBV28; clone size: once; D gene: TRBD1; CDR3 DNA: TGTGCCAGCAGTTCCCCCGGGACAGGGGGTCAAAACATTCAGTACTTC; CDR3 protein: CASSSPGTGGQNIQYF
J gene: TRBJ1-6; V gene: TRBV4-3; clone size: .; D gene: .; CDR3 DNA: TGCGCCAGCAGCCAAGATATCGGGGGATCATCACCCCTCCACTTT; CDR3 protein: CASSQDIGGSSPLHF
J gene: TRBJ2-7; V gene: TRBV18; clone size: .; D gene: .; CDR3 DNA: TGTGCCAGCTCACCACCCACTAGCTACGAGCAGTACTTC; CDR3 protein: CASSPPTSYEQYF
J gene: TRBJ2-1; V gene: TRBV2; clone size: .; D gene: .; CDR3 DNA: TGTGCCAGCTCCCTATCCGGGGCACCAGGGGGAGGTGAGCAGTTCTTC; CDR3 protein: CASSLSGAPGGGEQFF
J gene: TRBJ2-3; V gene: TRBV28; clone size: .; D gene: TRBD2; CDR3 DNA: TGTGCCAGCAGTTTCCTCGGGAGGTATACGCAGTATTTT; CDR3 protein: CASSFLGRYTQYF
J gene: TRBJ2-3; V gene: TRBV2; clone size: .; D gene: TRBD2; CDR3 DNA: TGTGCCAGGGGCGGGGGGGGACCAGATACGCAGTATTTT; CDR3 protein: CARGGGGPDTQYF
J gene: TRBJ2-7; V gene: TRBV5-6; clone size: once; D gene: TRBD1; CDR3 DNA: TGTGCCAGCAGCTTGCGACAGGGAGTTTCCTACGAGCAGTACTTC; CDR3 protein: CASSLRQGVSYEQYF
J gene: TRBJ2-3; V gene: TRBV5-1; clone size: .; D gene: .; CDR3 DNA: TGCGCCAGCAGCCAGGCAGGGTCTGACACAGATACGCAGTATTTT; CDR3 protein: CASSQAGSDTDTQYF
J gene: TRBJ2-7; V gene: TRBV28; clone size: .; D gene: .; CDR3 DNA: TGTGCCAGCAGTTCGGCCGGGACTGGATCCTACGAGCAGTACTTC; CDR3 protein: CASSSAGTGSYEQYF
J gene: TRBJ2-7; V gene: TRBV5-1; clone size: .; D gene: .; CDR3 DNA: TGCGCCAGCAGCTTGAGCGTGGGGCACGAGCAGTACTTC; CDR3 protein: CASSLSVGHEQYF
J gene: TRBJ2-7; V gene: TRBV28; clone size: .; D gene: .; CDR3 DNA: TGTGCCAGTTACTCAGGTGGGCAGTACTTC; CDR3 protein: CASYSGGQYF
J gene: TRBJ2-1; V gene: TRBV6-6; clone size: .; D gene: .; CDR3 DNA: TGTGCCAGCAGTGACAGTTCAGGCGCCTACAATGAGCAGTTCTTC; CDR3 protein: CASSDSSGAYNEQFF